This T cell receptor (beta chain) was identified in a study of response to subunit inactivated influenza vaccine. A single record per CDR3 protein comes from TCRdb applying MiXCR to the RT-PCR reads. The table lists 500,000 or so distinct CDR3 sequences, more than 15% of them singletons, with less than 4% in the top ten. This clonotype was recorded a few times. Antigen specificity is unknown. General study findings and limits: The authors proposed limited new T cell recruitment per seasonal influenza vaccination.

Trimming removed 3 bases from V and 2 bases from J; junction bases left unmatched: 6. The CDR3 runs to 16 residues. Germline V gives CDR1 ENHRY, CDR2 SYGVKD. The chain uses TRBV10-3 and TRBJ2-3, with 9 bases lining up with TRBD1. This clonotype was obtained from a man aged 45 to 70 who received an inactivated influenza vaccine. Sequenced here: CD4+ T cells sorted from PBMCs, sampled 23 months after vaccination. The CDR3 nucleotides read TGTGCCATCAGTGACACAGGGGGCAGGGTCACAGATACGCAGTATTTT. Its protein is CAISDTGGRVTDTQYF.